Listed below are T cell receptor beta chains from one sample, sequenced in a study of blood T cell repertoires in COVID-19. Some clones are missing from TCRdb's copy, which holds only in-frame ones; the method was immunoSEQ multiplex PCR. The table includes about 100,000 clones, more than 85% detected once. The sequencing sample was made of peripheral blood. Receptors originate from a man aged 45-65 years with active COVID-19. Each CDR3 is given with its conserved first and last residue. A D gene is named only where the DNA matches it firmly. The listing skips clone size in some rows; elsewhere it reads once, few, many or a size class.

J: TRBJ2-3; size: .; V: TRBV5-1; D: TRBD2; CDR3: CASSLVASGSDPRDTQYF; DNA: TGCGCCAGCAGCTTGGTGGCTAGCGGGAGCGATCCTCGAGATACGCAGTATTTT
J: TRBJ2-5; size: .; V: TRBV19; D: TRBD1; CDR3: CASSMRSTGGQETQYF; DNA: TGTGCCAGTAGTATGAGAAGTACAGGGGGTCAAGAGACCCAGTACTTC
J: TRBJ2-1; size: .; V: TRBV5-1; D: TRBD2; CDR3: CASSSFGEGEQFF; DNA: TGCGCCAGCAGCTCCTTCGGGGAGGGTGAGCAGTTCTTC
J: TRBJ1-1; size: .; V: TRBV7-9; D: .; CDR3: CASSPAGEAFF; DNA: TGTGCCAGCAGCCCCGCGGGTGAAGCTTTCTTT
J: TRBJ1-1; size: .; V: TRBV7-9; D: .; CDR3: CASSLEGGTEAFF; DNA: TGTGCCAGCAGCTTAGAGGGAGGCACTGAAGCTTTCTTT
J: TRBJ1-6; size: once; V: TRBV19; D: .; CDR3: CASSIQGNSPLHF; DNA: TGTGCCAGTAGTATCCAGGGCAATTCACCCCTCCACTTT
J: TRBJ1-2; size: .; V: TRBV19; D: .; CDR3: CASSKDIYGYTF; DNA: TGTGCCAGTAGTAAAGACATCTATGGCTACACCTTC
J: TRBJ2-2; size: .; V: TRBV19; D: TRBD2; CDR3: CASSISEREIPGELFF; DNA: TGTGCCAGTAGTATATCTGAGCGGGAGATCCCCGGGGAGCTGTTTTTT
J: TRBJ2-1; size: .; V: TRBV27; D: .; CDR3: CASRVRATYNEQFF; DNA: TGTGCCAGCAGGGTGCGGGCCACGTACAATGAGCAGTTCTTC
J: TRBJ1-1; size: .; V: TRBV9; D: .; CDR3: CASSDTDDTEAFF; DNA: TGTGCCAGCAGCGATACAGATGACACTGAAGCTTTCTTT
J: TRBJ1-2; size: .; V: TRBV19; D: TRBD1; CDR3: CASSTRTRQGTNYGYTF; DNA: TGTGCCAGTAGTACCCGGACCAGACAGGGGACAAACTATGGCTACACCTTC
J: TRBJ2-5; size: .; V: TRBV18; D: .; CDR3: CASSLKTGVETQYF; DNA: TGTGCCAGCTCACTAAAGACAGGAGTGGAGACCCAGTACTTC
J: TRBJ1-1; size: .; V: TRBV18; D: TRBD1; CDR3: CASSRDRELNTEAFF; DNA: TGTGCCAGCTCAAGGGACAGGGAGCTGAACACTGAAGCTTTCTTT
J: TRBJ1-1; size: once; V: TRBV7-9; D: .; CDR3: CARTPEVGTEAFF; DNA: TGTGCCAGGACACCGGAGGTAGGAACTGAAGCTTTCTTT
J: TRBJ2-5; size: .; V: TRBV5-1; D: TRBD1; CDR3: CASSLLGQGSRIAETQYF; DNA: TGCGCCAGCAGCTTGTTGGGACAGGGGAGTAGGATAGCGGAGACCCAGTACTTC
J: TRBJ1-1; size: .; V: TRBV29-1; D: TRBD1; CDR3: CSVRQGGDTEAFF; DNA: TGCAGCGTTCGACAGGGCGGGGACACTGAAGCTTTCTTT
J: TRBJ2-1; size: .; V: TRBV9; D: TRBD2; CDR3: CASSVTLAGGINEQFF; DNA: TGTGCCAGCAGCGTAACACTAGCGGGAGGGATTAATGAGCAGTTCTTC
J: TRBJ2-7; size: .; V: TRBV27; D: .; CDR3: CASSPRGGGYEQYF; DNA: TGTGCCAGCAGTCCGAGGGGGGGCGGGTACGAGCAGTACTTC
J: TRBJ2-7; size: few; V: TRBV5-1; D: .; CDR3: CASSLGQLSSYEQYF; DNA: TGCGCCAGCAGCTTGGGACAGCTAAGCTCCTACGAGCAGTACTTC
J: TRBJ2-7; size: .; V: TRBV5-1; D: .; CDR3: CASSLGQGLDEQYF; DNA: TGCGCCAGCAGCTTGGGCCAGGGGCTGGACGAGCAGTACTTC